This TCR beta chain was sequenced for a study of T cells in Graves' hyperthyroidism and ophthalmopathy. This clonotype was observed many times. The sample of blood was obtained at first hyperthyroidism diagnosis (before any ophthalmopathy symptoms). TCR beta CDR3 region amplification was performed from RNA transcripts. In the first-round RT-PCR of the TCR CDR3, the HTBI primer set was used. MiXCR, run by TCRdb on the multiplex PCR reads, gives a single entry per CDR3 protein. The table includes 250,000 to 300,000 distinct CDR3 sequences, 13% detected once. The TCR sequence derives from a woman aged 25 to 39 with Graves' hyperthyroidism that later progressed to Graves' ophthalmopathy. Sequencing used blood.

For the CDR3, the DNA is TGTGCCAGCAGCGCTTCGGGTCCCGGAACTAACTATGGCTACACCTTC. It codes for CASSASGPGTNYGYTF. This chain joins TRBV7-2 and TRBJ1-2; D not resolved. The CDR3 loop spans 16 amino acids. CDR1 and CDR2 from the germline V gene are SGHTA and FQGNSA. V was cut by 5 bases and J by 0 bases, with 16 bases left in between.